The text below deals with one T cell receptor beta chain. What it recognizes is unknown. The sample is drawn from a study of PD-1 blockade in classical Hodgkin lymphoma. Across the whole study: It was nivolumab at 3 mg/kg, given intravenously every 2 weeks, that patients received. Study results and limitations: Excluded were patients who started nivolumab under 1 year after ASCT, a group that had lower diversity. Baseline diversity was lower in partial responders and progressors than complete responders. Newly diagnosed patients were said to have less baseline TCR diversity than healthy donors did.

CDR1 and CDR2 from the germline V gene are SGDLS and YYNGEE. The CDR3 is 15 amino acids. The J segment lost 4 bases and the V segment lost 0 bases, leaving 4 bases of the junction unmatched. TCRdb's table, derived via immunoSEQ multiplex PCR, lists solely in-frame clones and lacks some. The repertoire holds roughly 41,000 clones, with 65% to 70% as singletons. Time point meaning: cycle 4 day 1 (C4D1), after 6 weeks of nivolumab. Every patient experienced relapse after autologous stem cell transplantation, and brentuximab vedotin exposure varied. The sample consisted of peripheral blood mononuclear cells (PBMCs), taken before the fourth cycle of nivolumab. The clonotype originates from a human donor with classical Hodgkin lymphoma. This sequence joins TRBV9 and TRBJ2-7, with 10 bases that match TRBD2. CDR3 sequence (DNA): TGTGCCAGCAGCGTAGCCCCTAGCGGGGGATACGAGCAGTACTTC. Its translation: CASSVAPSGGYEQYF.